A selection of T cell receptor beta chains follows, all from one sample in a study of early T cells in non-severe SARS-CoV-2 infection. TCRdb re-called the 5' RACE reads with MiXCR, one entry per CDR3 protein. The profile shows 68,000 or so distinct CDR3 sequences, roughly a tenth of them singletons. The specimen was whole blood. The receptor set was obtained from an adult who was a healthcare worker with PCR-confirmed SARS-CoV-2 infection or an uninfected control (not recorded which). Both conserved end residues are part of each CDR3. Fields, in order: D gene, J gene, clone size, V gene, CDR3 DNA, CDR3 protein. A D gene is named only where the DNA matches it firmly. Expanded clones are given a class, and other clones once, few, many or no size at all.

d_call: TRBD1; j_call: TRBJ1-1; clone_size: few; v_call: TRBV4-1; cdr3_nt: TGCGCCAGCAGCCCGACAGGGTCGAGGGAAGCTTTCTTT; cdr3_aa: CASSPTGSREAFF
d_call: .; j_call: TRBJ1-4; clone_size: few; v_call: TRBV27; cdr3_nt: TGTGCCAGCAGTTTGGCACAGTTTGAAAAACTGTTTTTT; cdr3_aa: CASSLAQFEKLFF
d_call: TRBD2; j_call: TRBJ2-3; clone_size: .; v_call: TRBV3-1; cdr3_nt: TGTGCCAGCAGTAACACTAGCGGAACAGATACGCAGTATTTT; cdr3_aa: CASSNTSGTDTQYF
d_call: TRBD2; j_call: TRBJ2-3; clone_size: .; v_call: TRBV6-1; cdr3_nt: TGTGCCAGCAGTGAAGCGGGGGGGGCAGATACGCAGTATTTT; cdr3_aa: CASSEAGGADTQYF
d_call: .; j_call: TRBJ1-1; clone_size: few; v_call: TRBV29-1; cdr3_nt: TGCAGCGTTTATGTTGTCGGGGCCGAAGCTTTCTTT; cdr3_aa: CSVYVVGAEAFF
d_call: .; j_call: TRBJ1-3; clone_size: few; v_call: TRBV12-3/TRBV12-4; cdr3_nt: TGTGCCAGCAGACCCGACAGCTCTGGAAACACCATATATTTT; cdr3_aa: CASRPDSSGNTIYF
d_call: .; j_call: TRBJ2-3; clone_size: few; v_call: TRBV28; cdr3_nt: TGTGCCAGCAGTCCAGGACAGCCTACGCAGTATTTT; cdr3_aa: CASSPGQPTQYF
d_call: .; j_call: TRBJ1-2; clone_size: few; v_call: TRBV6-1; cdr3_nt: TGTGCCAGCAGTGACGCAATAGCTAACTATGGCTACACCTTC; cdr3_aa: CASSDAIANYGYTF
d_call: .; j_call: TRBJ2-7; clone_size: medium-sized; v_call: TRBV7-9; cdr3_nt: TGTGCCAGCAGCGATCGGTACGGACGCGAATCCGAGCAGTACTTC; cdr3_aa: CASSDRYGRESEQYF
d_call: .; j_call: TRBJ1-4; clone_size: .; v_call: TRBV11-2; cdr3_nt: TGTGCCAGCAACGACAGTGAAAAACTGTTTTTT; cdr3_aa: CASNDSEKLFF
d_call: TRBD2; j_call: TRBJ2-1; clone_size: many; v_call: TRBV10-3; cdr3_nt: TGTGCCATCCGGGAGGGGAGCTCCTACAATGAGCAGTTCTTC; cdr3_aa: CAIREGSSYNEQFF
d_call: .; j_call: TRBJ2-7; clone_size: few; v_call: TRBV28; cdr3_nt: TGTGCCAGCAGTTTAGCAGCAGAGCAGTACTTC; cdr3_aa: CASSLAAEQYF
d_call: .; j_call: TRBJ2-1; clone_size: many; v_call: TRBV7-9; cdr3_nt: TGTGCCAGCAGTGGGAGCGTGGAGGCCTCCTGGAATGAGCAGTTCTTC; cdr3_aa: CASSGSVEASWNEQFF
d_call: .; j_call: TRBJ1-6; clone_size: few; v_call: TRBV10-1; cdr3_nt: TGCGCCAGCAGTGAGGGACAGAATTCACCCCTCCACTTT; cdr3_aa: CASSEGQNSPLHF
d_call: .; j_call: TRBJ2-3; clone_size: few; v_call: TRBV18; cdr3_nt: TGTGCCAGCTCACCCTTCACTAGCACAGATACGCAGTATTTT; cdr3_aa: CASSPFTSTDTQYF
d_call: .; j_call: TRBJ2-3; clone_size: .; v_call: TRBV20-1; cdr3_nt: TGCAGTGCTAACAGCTGGACGGCCGATACGCAGTATTTT; cdr3_aa: CSANSWTADTQYF
d_call: TRBD2; j_call: TRBJ2-3; clone_size: few; v_call: TRBV12-3/TRBV12-4; cdr3_nt: TGTGCCAGCAGTGCCGGGACTGCTGGGACTAGCGGGAGGGTATCAGATACGCAGTATTTT; cdr3_aa: CASSAGTAGTSGRVSDTQYF
d_call: .; j_call: TRBJ2-2; clone_size: many; v_call: TRBV5-4; cdr3_nt: TGTGCCAGCAGCTTGGCCCCAACAGGCTCGACCGGGGAGCTGTTTTTT; cdr3_aa: CASSLAPTGSTGELFF
d_call: TRBD2; j_call: TRBJ2-1; clone_size: few; v_call: TRBV12-3/TRBV12-4; cdr3_nt: TGTGCCAGCAGTGAACTAGCGGGTCTAGAGAATGAGCAGTTCTTC; cdr3_aa: CASSELAGLENEQFF
d_call: .; j_call: TRBJ2-7; clone_size: .; v_call: TRBV9; cdr3_nt: TGTGCCAGCAGCCCGGGACTTCACTACGAGCAGTACTTC; cdr3_aa: CASSPGLHYEQYF
d_call: TRBD2; j_call: TRBJ2-5; clone_size: many; v_call: TRBV20-1; cdr3_nt: TGCAGTGCTCCACCGCTAGCGGGAGGGCGAGAGACCCAGTACTTC; cdr3_aa: CSAPPLAGGRETQYF
d_call: .; j_call: TRBJ2-7; clone_size: .; v_call: TRBV4-3; cdr3_nt: TGCGCCAGCAGCCAAGAGTTGGGGCGGGGATACGAGCAGTACTTC; cdr3_aa: CASSQELGRGYEQYF
d_call: .; j_call: TRBJ2-3; clone_size: .; v_call: TRBV5-6; cdr3_nt: TGTGCCAGCAGCATGACCACAGATACGCAGTATTTT; cdr3_aa: CASSMTTDTQYF
d_call: .; j_call: TRBJ1-1; clone_size: .; v_call: TRBV12-2; cdr3_nt: TGTGCAAGTCGCTTAGCGGGGACAGGGGAGGAGGCTGAAGCTTTCTTT; cdr3_aa: CASRLAGTGEEAEAFF
d_call: TRBD1; j_call: TRBJ1-4; clone_size: few; v_call: TRBV4-1; cdr3_nt: TGCGCCAGCAGTCGAATCGGGACAGGGGTTGAAAAACTGTTTTTT; cdr3_aa: CASSRIGTGVEKLFF
d_call: .; j_call: TRBJ2-2; clone_size: .; v_call: TRBV27; cdr3_nt: TGTGCCAGCAGTCCTGTGTACACCGGGGAGCTGTTTTTT; cdr3_aa: CASSPVYTGELFF
d_call: .; j_call: TRBJ1-1; clone_size: few; v_call: TRBV12-3/TRBV12-4; cdr3_nt: TGTGCCAGCAGACCATCGGACAGTCAGCGACATGAAGCTTTCTTT; cdr3_aa: CASRPSDSQRHEAFF
d_call: .; j_call: TRBJ2-7; clone_size: .; v_call: TRBV7-6; cdr3_nt: TGTGCCAGCAGCTTAGCGGAGACAAGCTCCTACGAGCAGTACTTC; cdr3_aa: CASSLAETSSYEQYF
d_call: .; j_call: TRBJ2-3; clone_size: many; v_call: TRBV14; cdr3_nt: TGTGCCAGCAGCCAAGTTGGAGGAGCGGATACGCAGTATTTT; cdr3_aa: CASSQVGGADTQYF
d_call: .; j_call: TRBJ1-1; clone_size: many; v_call: TRBV6-1; cdr3_nt: TGTGCCAGCAGTGAAGTTGGAGTGTACGCTTCGAGGACTGAAGCTTTCTTT; cdr3_aa: CASSEVGVYASRTEAFF
d_call: TRBD1; j_call: TRBJ1-3; clone_size: many; v_call: TRBV18; cdr3_nt: TGTGCCAGCTCACCACTTGGACAGGGGGCGCGTTCGGCTGGAAACACCATATATTTT; cdr3_aa: CASSPLGQGARSAGNTIYF
d_call: TRBD2; j_call: TRBJ2-1; clone_size: few; v_call: TRBV7-2; cdr3_nt: TGTGCCAGCAGCCTAATCCCTAGCGGGATTAACAATGAGCAGTTCTTC; cdr3_aa: CASSLIPSGINNEQFF
d_call: .; j_call: TRBJ2-3; clone_size: .; v_call: TRBV7-8; cdr3_nt: TGTGCCAGCAGCTTGTGGGAGAGCACTCCAGATACGCAGTATTTT; cdr3_aa: CASSLWESTPDTQYF
d_call: TRBD1; j_call: TRBJ2-7; clone_size: .; v_call: TRBV5-1; cdr3_nt: TGCGCCAGCAGCTTGGCGACAGGGTACACCTACGAGCAGTACTTC; cdr3_aa: CASSLATGYTYEQYF
d_call: TRBD2; j_call: TRBJ2-1; clone_size: .; v_call: TRBV12-3/TRBV12-4; cdr3_nt: TGTGCCAGCAGTTTATCCCACGGGGGACTAGCGGCCAAGGATGAGCAGTTCTTC; cdr3_aa: CASSLSHGGLAAKDEQFF
d_call: .; j_call: TRBJ2-3; clone_size: .; v_call: TRBV29-1; cdr3_nt: TGCAGCGCCACCCCCGCCGTGGGGAGCACAGATACGCAGTATTTT; cdr3_aa: CSATPAVGSTDTQYF
d_call: TRBD2; j_call: TRBJ2-2; clone_size: .; v_call: TRBV29-1; cdr3_nt: TGCAGCGTTGCGACTAGCGGATCCCCCGGGGAGCTGTTTTTT; cdr3_aa: CSVATSGSPGELFF
d_call: TRBD2; j_call: TRBJ2-6; clone_size: .; v_call: TRBV19; cdr3_nt: TGTGCCAGCGGACGGGGGGGTCCCAGCTCTGGGGCCAACGTCCTGACTTTC; cdr3_aa: CASGRGGPSSGANVLTF
d_call: .; j_call: TRBJ2-3; clone_size: .; v_call: TRBV5-1; cdr3_nt: TGCGCCAGCAGCTTGGCCGGGGGTATGGATACGCAGTATTTT; cdr3_aa: CASSLAGGMDTQYF
d_call: .; j_call: TRBJ2-1; clone_size: many; v_call: TRBV4-1; cdr3_nt: TGCGCCAGCAGCCCCCGGGGGACAGCGGGGGACAATGAGCAGTTCTTC; cdr3_aa: CASSPRGTAGDNEQFF
d_call: .; j_call: TRBJ1-2; clone_size: many; v_call: TRBV10-2; cdr3_nt: TGCGCCAGCAGTGAGTCGAGTTATTTCAACTATGGCTACACCTTC; cdr3_aa: CASSESSYFNYGYTF
d_call: TRBD1; j_call: TRBJ2-7; clone_size: many; v_call: TRBV7-9; cdr3_nt: TGTGCCAGCAGCTCTTTTAGCCGGGACAGGGCCTACGAGCAGTACTTC; cdr3_aa: CASSSFSRDRAYEQYF
d_call: TRBD1; j_call: TRBJ2-5; clone_size: few; v_call: TRBV20-1; cdr3_nt: TGCAGTGCTGGAGCCGGGACAGGAAGGGGGACCCAGTACTTC; cdr3_aa: CSAGAGTGRGTQYF
d_call: .; j_call: TRBJ2-7; clone_size: few; v_call: TRBV10-3; cdr3_nt: TGTGCCATCAGACCGACAGCGAGCTCCTACGAGCAGTACTTC; cdr3_aa: CAIRPTASSYEQYF
d_call: TRBD2; j_call: TRBJ2-7; clone_size: .; v_call: TRBV6-2/TRBV6-3; cdr3_nt: TGTGCCAGCAGTGAGCGGACTAGGACCTCCTACGAGCAGTACTTC; cdr3_aa: CASSERTRTSYEQYF
d_call: .; j_call: TRBJ1-1; clone_size: .; v_call: TRBV6-5; cdr3_nt: TGTGCCAGCAGTTACACTCCTACCACCGACAGGAACACTGAAGCTTTCTTT; cdr3_aa: CASSYTPTTDRNTEAFF
d_call: .; j_call: TRBJ2-4; clone_size: few; v_call: TRBV28; cdr3_nt: TGTGCCAGCAGTCAAGGGGCCAAAAACATTCAGTACTTC; cdr3_aa: CASSQGAKNIQYF